The 3 T cell receptor beta chains given below trace back to one sample, sequenced in a study of T cell responses to AZD1222 COVID-19 vaccine (dated by TCRdb to the early 2020s). Libraries were constructed by the immunoSEQ multiplex PCR assay. TCRdb limited this immuneACCESS table to in-frame rearrangements with V and J called. A share of clones is missing; checked studies link under half to unresolved V genes, and the rest is unexplained. The sample includes some 120,000 clones, with almost 90% observed a single time. 8% to 10% of the sample is taken by the ten largest. Read against the paper, the sample's time point label means: baseline before first vaccination. Sequencing was performed on peripheral blood, taken on day 0 of AZD1222 vaccination. The source of these receptors is an adult in good health.

The rearrangement joins TRBV4-3 to TRBJ1-2; D may be TRBD1 (5 bases). Trimming left V 1 base short and J 4 bases short, with 16 bases between. The germline gives CDR1 LGHNA, CDR2 YSLEER. This CDR3 contains 16 residues. CDR3 protein: CASSQGGAGRTYGYTF. DNA for the CDR3: TGCGCCAGCAGCCAAGGGGGCGCGGGACGGACCTATGGCTACACCTTC.

The chain is built from TRBV4-1 and TRBJ2-7, with D uncertain. The V gene's germline CDR1 is MGHRA and CDR2 YSYEKL. The CDR3 contains 17 residues. V was pared by 0 bases and J by 2 bases, with 17 bases between. The CDR3 spells CASSQDRTAEGAYEQYF. The CDR3 DNA is TGCGCCAGCAGCCAAGACCGGACGGCAGAAGGTGCCTACGAGCAGTACTTC.

The chain recombines TRBV6-5 with TRBJ1-5; D unresolved. CDR1 and CDR2 from the germline V gene are MNHEY and SVGAGI. Trimming stripped 2 bases from V and 0 bases from J, with 5 bases between. This CDR3 is 14 amino acids long. The CDR3 spells CASSYISSNQPQHF. The CDR3 bases are TGTGCCAGCAGTTACATAAGTAGCAATCAGCCCCAGCATTTT.